This T cell receptor (beta chain) emerged from a study of circulating tumor DNA in untreated peripheral T-cell lymphoma (TCRdb year 2021). Study-wide conclusions, independent of this receptor: Tumor-specific clonotypes were identified in around 80% of patients, from about 84% of baseline tissues and approximately 61% of baseline serum samples.

Comments on this clone: Its antigen is currently not known. No much larger clonotype is one base removed from it; base qualities were not supplied.

The library was generated by the immunoSEQ multiplex PCR assay. TCRdb's version of the immuneACCESS table is confined to in-frame rearrangements and falls short of the full clone set. An unresolved V gene accounts for under half of the shortfall where checked; the remainder is of unknown origin. The sample table records around 6,000 clones; 62% of these occur just once. The ten largest clones take up roughly 52% of the sample. The germline V gene (reference sequence) specifies LNHDA as CDR1 and SQIVND as CDR2. Trimming leaves V shorter by 6 bases and J shorter by 1 base, with the junction holding 5 bases beyond the gene matches. Including the terminal cysteine and phenylalanine, the CDR3 comprises 14 residues. CDR3 DNA is the only sequence kept; it has 42 bases, read in frame from the first base. Baseline tumor tissue collected before treatment was sequenced to identify tumor-specific TCR clonotypes. In a trial, the study monitored patients with peripheral T-cell lymphoma who were getting frontline treatment by applying next-generation sequencing to their T-cell receptor sequences.

This TCR was sampled from a human donor with peripheral T-cell lymphoma. The chain is assembled from TRBV19 and TRBJ2-5, with TRBD1 matching 7 junction bases. Sequences were obtained from tumor tissue. The CDR3 in this case is CASSQQGSQETQYF. The nucleotides are TGTGCCAGTAGCCAACAGGGGTCCCAAGAGACCCAGTACTTC.